A selection of T cell receptor beta chains follows, all from one sample in a study of beta chain features in type 1 diabetes. Using immunoSEQ multiplex PCR, the repertoire was profiled, and TCRdb retains in-frame clones only, with some absent. This sample yields a few hundred thousand clones, of which about 14% are seen a single time; 6.7% belongs to the top ten. The sequenced sample consisted of central memory CD4+ T cells from blood. Source of these receptors: a man aged 30-40 years in good health. Both conserved end residues are part of each CDR3. Each record gives: V gene, J gene, CDR3 protein.

v_call: TRBV6-1
j_call: TRBJ2-1
cdr3_aa: CASSELGGIGNEQFF

v_call: TRBV5-1
j_call: TRBJ2-3
cdr3_aa: CASSLVPRGSTDTQYF

v_call: TRBV10-3
j_call: TRBJ2-5
cdr3_aa: CATGLSSEETQYF

v_call: TRBV5-6
j_call: TRBJ2-2
cdr3_aa: CASSLAGTGELFF

v_call: TRBV15
j_call: TRBJ1-5
cdr3_aa: CATSRPGTVDQPQHF

v_call: TRBV7-6
j_call: TRBJ1-4
cdr3_aa: CASSLVGSGVQLKLFF

v_call: TRBV6-1
j_call: TRBJ2-3
cdr3_aa: CASSYKGTQYF

v_call: TRBV7-2
j_call: TRBJ2-1
cdr3_aa: CASTGTGGAHNEQFF

v_call: TRBV5-1
j_call: TRBJ1-1
cdr3_aa: CASSLEFSRAEAFF

v_call: TRBV12-5
j_call: TRBJ2-1
cdr3_aa: CASGSTGLAGRNYNEQFF